Listed here are 22 T cell receptor beta chains from one sample, sequenced in a study of T cell repertoires in cytomegalovirus infection. TCRdb re-analysed the reads in MiXCR, keeping a single row per CDR3 protein. The sample has under 200,000 distinct CDR3 sequences; about a tenth are singletons. Source material: PBMCs. These receptors all stem from a human donor in good health (CMV status not recorded). Some clones in this sample may be carry-over from other donors' samples.

This clonotype was seen ten or more times. This chain links TRBV7-8 with TRBJ1-5; TRBD1 might be the D (6 bases). CDR3 length: 15 residues. Germline V gene sequence: CDR1 SGHVS, CDR2 FQNEAQ. Trimming took off 3 bases at V and 7 bases at J, with 16 bases between the two ends. DNA for the CDR3: TGTGCCAGCAGCTTTGACTCCAGGGGTTCCCAGCCCCAGCATTTT. It codes for CASSFDSRGSQPQHF.

This chain links TRBV7-2 with TRBJ1-1; possible D gene TRBD1, 6 bases. Trimming shortened V by 5 bases and J by 1 base, and 14 bases separated the two germline ends. CDR1 is SGHTA and CDR2 is FQGNSA in the germline V gene. CDR3 size: 15 residues. The CDR3 sequence: CASSLHRVANTEAFF. CDR3 bases: TGTGCCAGCAGCCTCCACAGGGTTGCGAACACTGAAGCTTTCTTT.

The table lists this clonotype with a few counts. Here the CDR3 DNA reads TGTGCCAGTAGGGGACAGGGAATGTCCCTGAATCAGCCCCAGCATTTT. This sequence encodes CASRGQGMSLNQPQHF. The gene calls are TRBV19 and TRBJ1-5, with TRBD1 identical over 9 bases. With 6 bases clipped from V and 4 bases from J, the junction kept 10 bases outside the gene matches. This CDR3 contains 16 residues. The germline CDR1 and CDR2 sequences are LNHDA and SQIVND (reference sequence).

This clonotype was counted many times. The gene calls are TRBV7-8 and TRBJ2-2, with 10 bases matching TRBD2. V shed 5 bases, J shed 4 bases, and the junction held 10 bases outside the gene matches. Germline loops: CDR1 SGHVS, CDR2 FQNEAQ. The CDR3 covers 17 residues. CDR3 nucleotides: TGTGCCAGCAGCATAGGACTAGCGGCACCATTCACCGGGGAGCTGTTTTTT. The encoded protein is CASSIGLAAPFTGELFF.

This chain links TRBV10-3 with TRBJ1-3; unclear D gene. Trimming took off 0 bases at V and 8 bases at J, with 11 bases between the two ends. Germline V gene lookup returns CDR1 ENHRY and CDR2 SYGVKD. CDR3 length equals 14 residues. DNA for the CDR3: TGTGCCATCAGTGAGTCAGGGCAGCGTGACACCATATATTTT. Its protein product is CAISESGQRDTIYF.

The chain has TRBV28 and TRBJ2-6; no firm D call. CDR1 is MDHEN and CDR2 is SYDVKM in the germline V gene. Trimming removed 6 bases from V and 2 bases from J, with 5 bases in between. The CDR3 runs to 13 residues. CDR3 sequence reads: CASRDTGANVLTF. The CDR3 DNA reads TGTGCCAGCAGAGATACTGGGGCCAACGTCCTGACTTTC.

This clonotype occurred a few times. V is TRBV20-1 and J is TRBJ2-3; D not resolved. The CDR3 consists of 13 residues. Per the germline V gene, CDR1 is DFQATT and CDR2 is SNEGSKA (reference sequence). V was cut by 5 bases and J by 0 bases, with 9 bases left in between. CDR3 amino acids: CSAPIYSTDTQYF. The CDR3, as DNA: TGCAGTGCTCCGATTTACAGCACAGATACGCAGTATTTT.

The sample holds many counts of this clonotype. The gene calls are TRBV4-3 and TRBJ1-2; 11 bases line up with TRBD1. Germline trimming cut 0 bases from V and 3 bases from J; bases unmatched to any gene: 6. Germline loops: CDR1 LGHNA, CDR2 YSLEER. CDR3 length: 17 residues. DNA for the CDR3: TGCGCCAGCAGCCAAGAGGCCGGGACAGGGGGAGACTATGGCTACACCTTC. This codes for CASSQEAGTGGDYGYTF.

In this sample, this clonotype turned up many times. The gene calls are TRBV7-6 and TRBJ2-5; 11 nucleotides agree with TRBD2. The trim removed 5 bases at V and 4 bases at J, leaving 6 bases unmatched. Germline V gene lookup returns CDR1 SGHVS and CDR2 FNYEAQ. This CDR3 contains 15 residues. The DNA of the CDR3 is TGTGCCAGCAGCCCCCTAGCGGGGGGTGTAGAGACCCAGTACTTC. Amino acid sequence: CASSPLAGGVETQYF.

This clonotype was observed at least ten times. This chain links TRBV7-2 with TRBJ1-5; TRBD1 might be the D (6 bases). Germline lookup yields CDR1 SGHTA and CDR2 FQGNSA. Trimming stripped 1 base from V and 6 bases from J, with 13 bases between. This CDR3 spans 15 amino acids. The CDR3 nucleotides are TGTGCCAGCAGCTTAGATTCCGGGGGCGGTCAGCCCCAGCATTTT. This translates into CASSLDSGGGQPQHF.

This clonotype was picked up many times. The chain carries TRBV7-2 and TRBJ1-2; TRBD1 aligns across 8 bases. The CDR3 runs to 13 residues. Germline loops: CDR1 SGHTA, CDR2 FQGNSA. V gave up 6 bases and J gave up 4 bases; unmatched junction bases: 4. CDR3 coding DNA: TGTGCCAGCAGGGCGACAGGGGCCTATGGCTACACCTTC. This gives the protein CASRATGAYGYTF. Together with reference TRBV7-2 and TRBJ1-2, the CDR3 gives the full variable domain: GAGVSQSPSNKVTEKGKDVELRCDPISGHTALYWYRQSLGQGLEFLIYFQGNSAPDKSGLPSDRFSAERTGGSVSTLTIQRTQQEDSAVYLCASRATGAYGYTFGSGTRLTVV.

The V call is TRBV19, the J call TRBJ2-5, with 12 nucleotides matching TRBD2. Germline V CDR1 and CDR2: LNHDA, SQIVND (reference sequence). Trimming at V came to 5 bases and at J to 2 bases, leaving 9 bases not matched to a gene. This CDR3 comprises 17 residues. CDR3 DNA: TGTGCCAGTAGTTTTCGACTAGCGGGGGAAATACAAGAGACCCAGTACTTC. This codes for CASSFRLAGEIQETQYF.

This clonotype was observed a few times. The rearrangement links TRBV12-3 or TRBV12-4 to TRBJ2-6, with a tentative D call TRBD1 (5 bases). The CDR3 consists of 15 residues. The germline V and J ends were trimmed by 4 bases and 1 base, with 8 bases remaining between them. CDR3 region: CASSYTGSGANVLTF. The CDR3 nucleotides read TGTGCCAGCAGTTACACAGGTTCTGGGGCCAACGTCCTGACTTTC.

This clonotype was observed a few times. J is TRBJ2-3 and V is TRBV20-1; 10 bases fit TRBD2. The length of the CDR3 is 17 residues. The ends lost 5 bases at V and 4 bases at J; junction bases unmatched: 15. Per the germline V gene, CDR1 is DFQATT and CDR2 is SNEGSKA (reference sequence). CDR3 protein: CSARGLAGAQFPDTQYF. CDR3 DNA sequence: TGCAGTGCTCGAGGGCTAGCGGGGGCCCAATTCCCAGATACGCAGTATTTT.

This clonotype has just a few counts. The gene calls are TRBV20-1 and TRBJ2-4; 9 positions agree with TRBD2. Germline CDR1 reads DFQATT; CDR2 reads SNEGSKA (reference sequence). The CDR3 is made up of 15 amino acids. The V gene end was trimmed by 1 base and the J gene end by 5 bases; junction bases not matched to a gene: 6. The CDR3 DNA is TGCAGTGCTAGAGGGCAGCGGGGGGCCGAAAACATTCAGTACTTC. Translating gives CSARGQRGAENIQYF.

A word on this clonotype: This may stem from a read error, because a much larger clone lies one nucleotide away. This chain joins TRBV7-2 and TRBJ2-2; D uncertain. Trimming took 5 bases from V and 0 from J, leaving 10 bases between them. The germline V gene encodes CDR1 SGHTA and CDR2 FQGNSA. This CDR3 has 15 residues. CDR3 nucleotides: TGTGCCAGCAGCGGTCTAGGGTCGAACACCGGGGAGCTGTTTTTT. Amino acids: CASSGLGSNTGELFF.

The chain joins TRBV27 to TRBJ1-5; TRBD1 aligns across 7 bases. With V trimmed by 5 bases and J by 1 base, 5 bases remained unmatched. Germline CDR1 reads MNHEY; CDR2 reads SMNVEV (reference sequence). CDR3 length: 15 residues. DNA for the CDR3: TGTGCCAGCAGTAAGGGGGCGGGGAGCAATCAGCCCCAGCATTTT. It is translated as CASSKGAGSNQPQHF.

The table lists this clonotype with many counts. The V gene is TRBV7-2, the J gene TRBJ1-6; 7 positions agree with TRBD1. This CDR3 contains 16 residues. V was clipped by 4 bases and J by 10 bases; unmatched bases: 13. Germline CDR1 reads SGHTA; CDR2 reads FQGNSA. CDR3 residues: CASSSFAEGANSPLHF. The DNA for the CDR3 is TGTGCCAGCAGCTCTTTTGCCGAGGGGGCTAACTCACCCCTCCACTTT.

The V gene is TRBV12-3 or TRBV12-4, the J gene TRBJ2-3, with a weak D call TRBD1 (6 bases). CDR3 length: 13 amino acids. Trimming cost V 10 bases and J 0 bases, with 11 bases left between them. CDR3 loop: CAIKRGSTDTQYF. CDR3 in DNA: TGTGCCATCAAAAGGGGGAGCACAGATACGCAGTATTTT.

There are a few counts of this clonotype. DNA for the CDR3: TGTGCCAGCAGCCAACCAGGACTAGTCTCCTACAATGAGCAGTTCTTC. It is translated as CASSQPGLVSYNEQFF. The rearrangement uses TRBV14 and TRBJ2-1; 7 bases map to TRBD2. V gave up 2 bases and J gave up 0 bases; unmatched junction bases: 4. Germline CDR1 and CDR2: SGHDN and FVKESK. CDR3 length: 16 amino acids.

This chain links TRBV7-9 with TRBJ2-7; 8 bases align to TRBD2. Trimming took 5 bases from V and 7 from J; bases not matched to a gene: 13. In germline, CDR1 is SEHNR, CDR2 FQNEAQ (reference sequence). The CDR3 consists of 15 residues. The CDR3 bases are TGTGCCAGCAGCCCCCAAGCGGGAGTTGCTGAAGAGCAGTACTTC. Protein product: CASSPQAGVAEEQYF.

This clonotype was seen ten or more times. The V gene is TRBV12-3 or TRBV12-4, the J gene TRBJ1-4; D call uncertain. Trimming stripped 2 bases from V and 5 bases from J, with 12 bases between. The CDR3 is made up of 15 amino acids. CDR3 bases: TGTGCCAGCAGTTTATCCGGGAGGGAAAATGAAAAACTGTTTTTT. This sequence encodes CASSLSGRENEKLFF.